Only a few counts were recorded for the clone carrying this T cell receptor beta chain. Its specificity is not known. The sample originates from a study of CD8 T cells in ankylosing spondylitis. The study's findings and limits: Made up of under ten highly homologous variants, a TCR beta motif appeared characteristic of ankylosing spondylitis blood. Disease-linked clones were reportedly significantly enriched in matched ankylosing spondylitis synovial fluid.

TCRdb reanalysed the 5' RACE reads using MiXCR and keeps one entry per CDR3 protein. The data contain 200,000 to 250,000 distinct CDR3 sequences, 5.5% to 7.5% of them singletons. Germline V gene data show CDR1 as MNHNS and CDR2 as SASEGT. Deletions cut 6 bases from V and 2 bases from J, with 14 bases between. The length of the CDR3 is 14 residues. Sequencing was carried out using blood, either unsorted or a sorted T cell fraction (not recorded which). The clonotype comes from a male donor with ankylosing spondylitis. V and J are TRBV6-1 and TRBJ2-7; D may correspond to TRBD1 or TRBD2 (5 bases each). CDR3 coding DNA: TGTGCCAGCAGCCGATCCTCGGGACCCTACGAGCAGTACTTC. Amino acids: CASSRSSGPYEQYF.